Listed below are T cell receptor beta chains from one sample, sequenced in a study of OX40 agonist ivuxolimab in advanced cancers. Sequencing used immunoSEQ multiplex PCR; TCRdb keeps in-frame clones, though not all of them. The sample includes approximately 60,000 clones, over 75% of them seen just once. Sample: CD4+ or CD8+ T cells sorted from blood, taken in a trial of the OX40 agonist ivuxolimab. All receptors derive from an adult with an advanced solid tumor such as melanoma, head and neck, liver or kidney cancer. The CDR3 runs from the conserved cysteine through the conserved F or W. The D gene is left open where the match is weak. Where a row states a size, it is once, few, many or the class of an expanded clone; other rows omit it.

v_gene	abundance	j_gene	d_gene	CDR3nt	CDR3aa
TRBV5-1	.	TRBJ2-5	TRBD1	TGCGCCAGCAGCGGAGGGACAGGGGGGGTCCAAGAGACCCAGTACTTC	CASSGGTGGVQETQYF
TRBV18	.	TRBJ2-2	TRBD1	TGTGCCAGCTCACCTTCCGGGACAGGCGGGGAGCTGTTTTTT	CASSPSGTGGELFF
TRBV19	.	TRBJ1-5	.	TGTGCCAGTAGTATGGCCAGGGGCAATCAGCCCCAGCATTTT	CASSMARGNQPQHF
TRBV29-1	.	TRBJ1-1	.	TGCAGCGCCGGTAGTCAGGGGACTGAAGCTTTCTTT	CSAGSQGTEAFF
TRBV7-6	once	TRBJ2-3	.	TGTGCCAGCAGCCTGGGGGCCACCTGGGGAGATACGCAGTATTTT	CASSLGATWGDTQYF
TRBV19	.	TRBJ2-3	.	TGTGCCAGTAGTCCTGAGGGAGATACGCAGTATTTT	CASSPEGDTQYF
TRBV19	.	TRBJ2-5	TRBD1	TGTGCCAGTAGTATTTTGGGACAGGGGGCGTCTGAGACCCAGTACTTC	CASSILGQGASETQYF
TRBV6-1	once	TRBJ2-2	.	TGTGCCAGCAGTACCGGGACTCGCACCGGGGAGCTGTTTTTT	CASSTGTRTGELFF
TRBV6-1	.	TRBJ2-7	.	TGTGCCAGCAGTGAAGCGGGTTCGCCTCTTTGGGAGCAGTACTTC	CASSEAGSPLWEQYF
TRBV6-1	.	TRBJ1-2	.	TGTGCCAGCACCTCACCGGGGGTTATTTGGGGCTACACCTTC	CASTSPGVIWGYTF
TRBV7-2	.	TRBJ2-1	TRBD2	TGTGCCAGCAGCTTACTACGGGGGGGCAATGAGCAGTTCTTC	CASSLLRGGNEQFF
TRBV28	.	TRBJ2-7	TRBD2	TGTGCCAGCAGAAGCGGGGGAACTTACTACGAGCAGTACTTC	CASRSGGTYYEQYF
TRBV29-1	once	TRBJ2-2	.	TGCAGCGTTGACGGGTTAGGTGCCAACGGACCCGGGGAGCTGTTTTTT	CSVDGLGANGPGELFF
TRBV19	.	TRBJ1-1	TRBD1	TGTGCCAGTAGATTTTACAGGGGGCCAACTGAAGCTTTCTTT	CASRFYRGPTEAFF
TRBV27	.	TRBJ2-2	TRBD2	TGTGCCAGCAGCTCTCTTCCGGGACTAATGGGGGGGGAGCTGTTTTTT	CASSSLPGLMGGELFF
TRBV7-2	.	TRBJ2-5	.	TGTGCCAGCAGCACCCACGGGAGCTCCTCGGCCGAGACCCAGTACTTC	CASSTHGSSSAETQYF
TRBV10-1	.	TRBJ2-3	TRBD2	TGCGCCACCAGCCCCGGGCTTACTAGCGGGGGATTCACAGATACGCAGTATTTT	CATSPGLTSGGFTDTQYF
TRBV19	.	TRBJ1-2	TRBD1	TGTGCCAGTAGACTACTTACAGGGGGCCATGGCTACACCTTC	CASRLLTGGHGYTF
TRBV30	.	TRBJ1-2	.	TGTGCCTGGAGCCCAGACACAGGGACGTCGGGCTACACCTTC	CAWSPDTGTSGYTF
TRBV11-2	.	TRBJ1-3	.	TGTGCCAGCAGCCCCGGGATTACACGAAACACCATATATTTT	CASSPGITRNTIYF
TRBV5-4	.	TRBJ1-1	.	TGTGCCAGCAGCCAAAGGTTGCTGAACACTGAAGCTTTCTTT	CASSQRLLNTEAFF
TRBV5-5	.	TRBJ1-5	.	TGTGCCAGCAGCTTCTCACTGGATGTATACTTGCAGCCCCAGCATTTT	CASSFSLDVYLQPQHF
TRBV7-9	.	TRBJ1-5	.	TGTGCCAGCAGCTTAGGGGACATTCAGCCCCAGCATTTT	CASSLGDIQPQHF
TRBV27	few	TRBJ2-3	TRBD2	TGTGCCAGCAGTTTATGGGGACTAGCGGGGGGAGGGCAGTCAGATACGCAGTATTTT	CASSLWGLAGGGQSDTQYF
TRBV5-6	.	TRBJ2-5	.	TGTGCCAGCAGCTTGGATCGGGAGACCCAGTACTTC	CASSLDRETQYF
TRBV6-5	.	TRBJ2-5	.	TGTGCCAGCACTGACGGGGTACGGGGAGAGACCCAGTACTTC	CASTDGVRGETQYF
TRBV19	medium-sized	TRBJ1-6	TRBD1	TGTGCCAGTAGAACCGGGACAGATAATTCACCCCTCCACTTT	CASRTGTDNSPLHF
TRBV7-8	.	TRBJ1-3	.	TGTGCCAGCAGCTTATCCGAACCTTACTCTGGAAACACCATATATTTT	CASSLSEPYSGNTIYF
TRBV6-6	.	TRBJ1-2	.	TGTGCCAGCAGTACCCGAGCGGGGAACTATGGCTACACCTTC	CASSTRAGNYGYTF
TRBV30	.	TRBJ1-1	.	TGTGCCTGGAGGGTCGGGGGGTACTCAGACACTGAAGCTTTCTTT	CAWRVGGYSDTEAFF
TRBV7-8	.	TRBJ2-1	TRBD2	TGTGCCAGCAGCCCTATTACCAGACTAGCGGGGGAGCAGTTCTTC	CASSPITRLAGEQFF
TRBV7-2	.	TRBJ1-5	.	TGTGCCAGCAGCCTGGACGGCAATAGCAATCAGCCCCAGCATTTT	CASSLDGNSNQPQHF